These 32 T cell receptor beta chains originate from one sample sequenced in a study of T cell changes during pregnancy in multiple sclerosis. Using immunoSEQ multiplex PCR, the repertoire was profiled, and TCRdb retains in-frame clones only, with some absent. This table holds about 97,000 clones, more than 85% found once. The specimen was peripheral blood, collected in the second trimester of pregnancy. The receptors shown here come from a female donor with multiple sclerosis, enrolled in a pregnancy study.

This chain connects TRBV11-2 to TRBJ2-7; TRBD1 aligns across 10 bases. Germline CDR1 reads SGHAT; CDR2 reads FQNNGV. V lost 6 bases, J lost 6 bases, and 8 bases stayed unmatched. CDR3 size: 14 residues. CDR3 amino acids: CASRKPGQGSEQYF. As DNA, the CDR3 is TGTGCCAGCAGAAAGCCGGGACAGGGGAGCGAGCAGTACTTC.

This clone was counted once. The CDR3 sequence: CASSITGFNQPQHF. The CDR3 DNA reads TGTGCCAGTAGTATAACAGGGTTCAATCAGCCCCAGCATTTT. The V call is TRBV19, the J call TRBJ1-5, with D perhaps TRBD1 (6 bases). Germline CDR1 is LNHDA and CDR2 is SQIVND (reference sequence). With 2 bases removed from V and 3 bases from J, the gap between germline ends came to 8 bases. CDR3 length equals 14 residues.

The chain joins TRBV19 to TRBJ1-2; 9 nucleotides align to TRBD1. V gave up 4 bases and J gave up 4 bases; unmatched junction bases: 7. Germline values: CDR1 LNHDA, CDR2 SQIVND (reference sequence). This CDR3 region has 15 residues. The CDR3 loop is CASSTSGTGSYGYTF. CDR3 nucleotide sequence: TGTGCCAGTAGTACCTCCGGGACAGGGTCCTATGGCTACACCTTC.

This rearrangement joins TRBV6-8 to TRBJ1-5; D possibly corresponds to TRBD1 (6 bases). Trimming took off 10 bases at V and 0 bases at J, with 22 bases between the two ends. From germline, CDR1 is MNHGY and CDR2 SAAAGT. CDR3 length equals 17 residues. The chain's CDR3 is CATKGELGQNSNQPQHF. CDR3 nucleotides: TGTGCCACCAAGGGCGAACTAGGACAGAATAGCAATCAGCCCCAGCATTTT.

The chain has TRBV5-1 and TRBJ2-3, with 14 nucleotides matching TRBD2. CDR3 length equals 18 residues. Germline CDR1 is SGHRS and CDR2 is YFSETQ. The trim removed 0 bases at V and 1 base at J, leaving 4 bases unmatched. CDR3 in DNA: TGCGCCAGCAGCTTGGGACTAGCGGGAGGGCCAGGCACAGATACGCAGTATTTT. Amino acids: CASSLGLAGGPGTDTQYF.

The chain employs TRBV28 and TRBJ2-1, with 8 bases aligning to TRBD1. The CDR3 extends over 12 amino acids. CDR1 MDHEN and CDR2 SYDVKM come from the germline V gene. V gave up 2 bases and J gave up 12 bases; unmatched junction bases: 3. Here the CDR3 reads CASSLGTGGQFF. Written as DNA, the CDR3 is TGTGCCAGCAGTTTAGGAACAGGGGGGCAGTTCTTC.

CDR3 sequence reads: CASSKPWTGRTEAFF. The CDR3 nucleotides are TGTGCCAGCAGTAAACCATGGACAGGGCGCACTGAAGCTTTCTTT. V gene TRBV28 combines with J gene TRBJ1-1; 8 bases align to TRBD1. The germline CDR1 and CDR2 sequences are MDHEN and SYDVKM. With V trimmed by 5 bases and J by 4 bases, 9 bases remained unmatched. CDR3 length: 15 residues.

The chain is built from TRBV7-9 and TRBJ2-3; D is undetermined. This CDR3 has 13 residues. V dropped 3 bases and J dropped 6 bases, with 10 bases sitting between them. Germline CDR1 reads SEHNR; CDR2 reads FQNEAQ (reference sequence). The CDR3 nucleotides read TGTGCCAGCAGCTTCTCCGCCGGGGATACGCAGTATTTT. It codes for CASSFSAGDTQYF.

This rearrangement joins TRBV5-5 to TRBJ2-1; TRBD2 matches at 10 bases. With 4 bases clipped from V and 6 bases from J, the junction kept 4 bases outside the gene matches. The CDR3 loop spans 14 amino acids. Germline CDR1 and CDR2: SGHKS and YYEKEE (reference sequence). For the CDR3, the DNA is TGTGCCAGCAGCCGTTTAGCGGGAGGCAATGAGCAGTTCTTC. It translates to CASSRLAGGNEQFF.

The V gene is TRBV5-1, the J gene TRBJ2-1, with TRBD2 identical over 13 bases. Germline V gives CDR1 SGHRS, CDR2 YFSETQ. Losses at the gene ends were 4 bases for V and 8 bases for J; bases not matched to a gene: 9. The length of the CDR3 is 16 residues. CDR3 nucleotide sequence: TGCGCCAGCAGCCTAAGGACTAGCGGGAGTCTCGATGAGCAGTTCTTC. It specifies CASSLRTSGSLDEQFF.

This clone was detected once. The chain uses TRBV28 and TRBJ1-1, with D possibly being TRBD1 (6 bases). This CDR3 contains 14 residues. The V end was cut by 5 bases, the J end by 0 bases, with 10 bases between. Looked up from germline, CDR1 is MDHEN and CDR2 is SYDVKM. The CDR3 reads CASSPGAMNTEAFF. The CDR3 DNA sequence: TGTGCCAGCAGTCCAGGGGCAATGAACACTGAAGCTTTCTTT.

The chain has TRBV28 and TRBJ2-3, with 15 bases matching TRBD2. Per germline, CDR1 MDHEN and CDR2 SYDVKM. This CDR3 contains 18 residues. V dropped 4 bases and J dropped 1; count of bases not matched to a gene: 6. CDR3 DNA sequence: TGTGCCAGCAGTTCCCCGGGACTAGCGGGAGGTCGCACAGATACGCAGTATTTT. Encoded protein: CASSSPGLAGGRTDTQYF.

The chain employs TRBV15 and TRBJ2-1; D remains ambiguous. CDR1 is LNHNV, CDR2 YYDKDF, per germline (reference sequence). This CDR3 is 13 amino acids long. V was shortened by 0 bases and J by 5 bases, with 5 bases between the two germline ends. CDR3: CATSRDIHNEQFF. The CDR3 bases are TGTGCCACCAGCAGAGATATCCACAATGAGCAGTTCTTC.

V gene TRBV7-9 combines with J gene TRBJ2-7; D uncertain. Germline CDR1 SEHNR, CDR2 FQNEAQ (reference sequence). The CDR3 spans 15 residues. With 1 base removed from V and 4 bases from J, the gap between germline ends came to 14 bases. Here the CDR3 DNA reads TGTGCCAGCAGCTTAGTCGAGGCTAGTCAGTACGAGCAGTACTTC. The encoded protein is CASSLVEASQYEQYF. Based on the CDR3 plus reference TRBV7-9 and TRBJ2-7, the full variable domain is DTGVSQNPRHKITKRGQNVTFRCDPISEHNRLYWYRQTLGQGPEFLTYFQNEAQLEKSRLLSDRFSAERPKGSFSTLEIQRTEQGDSAMYLCASSLVEASQYEQYFGPGTRLTVT.

This clone was picked up one time. This chain connects TRBV10-3 to TRBJ1-5, with a weak D call TRBD1 (5 bases). V dropped 8 bases and J dropped 4 bases, with 12 bases sitting between them. The CDR3 is made up of 13 amino acids. The germline V gene has CDR1 ENHRY and CDR2 SYGVKD. The CDR3 DNA reads as TGTGCCATCGGACCCGGGGGGAATCAGCCCCAGCATTTT. Encoded protein: CAIGPGGNQPQHF.

The gene calls are TRBV28 and TRBJ1-2; D may be TRBD1 (5 bases). CDR1 and CDR2 from the germline V gene are MDHEN and SYDVKM. The CDR3 runs to 15 residues. The V and J ends lost 6 bases and 0 bases respectively, with 14 bases between them. The CDR3 region is CASRLLGGANYGYTF. The CDR3 DNA follows: TGTGCCAGCAGGCTTCTCGGGGGAGCTAACTATGGCTACACCTTC.

The chain combines TRBV5-1 with TRBJ1-4; D is perhaps TRBD1 (6 bases). This CDR3 has 16 amino acids. Trimming shortened V by 3 bases and J by 3 bases, and 15 bases separated the two germline ends. The germline V gene has CDR1 SGHRS and CDR2 YFSETQ. CDR3 DNA sequence: TGCGCCAGCAGCTCTGCTTACAGGGATCCTAATGAAAAACTGTTTTTT. This encodes CASSSAYRDPNEKLFF.

This clone was seen a few times. The V gene is TRBV4-2, the J gene TRBJ1-1, with D unresolved. The CDR3 consists of 13 residues. Trimming shortened V by 0 bases and J by 6 bases, and 8 bases separated the two germline ends. Germline lookup yields CDR1 LGHNA and CDR2 YNFKEQ. CDR3 coding DNA: TGTGCCAGCAGCCAAGATCTGTCCGCTGAAGCTTTCTTT. It codes for CASSQDLSAEAFF.

The gene calls are TRBV7-2 and TRBJ2-1; 10 nucleotides line up with TRBD2. J lost 10 bases, V lost 4 bases, and 4 bases had no gene match. From germline, CDR1 is SGHTA and CDR2 FQGNSA. There are 13 residues in the CDR3. Here the CDR3 reads CASSSGTSEEQFF. CDR3 in DNA: TGTGCCAGCAGCTCCGGGACTAGCGAAGAGCAGTTCTTC.

The chain joins TRBV6-6 to TRBJ2-1; tentative D call: TRBD2 (5 bases). The CDR3 totals 15 residues. V lost 6 bases to trimming and J lost 0 bases, with 12 bases between them. The V gene's germline CDR1 is MNHNY and CDR2 SVGAGI (reference sequence). The DNA for the CDR3 is TGTGCCAGCAGGATCGGGGAACGCTCCTACAATGAGCAGTTCTTC. Translation gives CASRIGERSYNEQFF.

The rearrangement links TRBV11-2 to TRBJ1-1, with a weak D call TRBD1 (5 bases). V lost 3 bases and J lost 2, with 10 bases in between. CDR1 is SGHAT and CDR2 is FQNNGV in the germline V gene. This CDR3 region has 14 residues. In DNA form, the CDR3 reads TGTGCCAGCAGCTTCAGGAGGGGTAACACTGAAGCTTTCTTT. Its translation: CASSFRRGNTEAFF.

The chain is built from TRBV15 and TRBJ2-7; TRBD2 is a possible D gene (5 bases). CDR3 length: 14 residues. The germline gives CDR1 LNHNV, CDR2 YYDKDF (reference sequence). V was trimmed by 2 bases and J by 4 bases, leaving 12 bases between them. The CDR3 DNA reads TGTGCCACCAGCAGATCCAGGACTTCGTACGAGCAGTACTTC. Residues: CATSRSRTSYEQYF.

The genes are TRBV27 and TRBJ2-1; D might be TRBD2 (7 bases). CDR3 length: 14 amino acids. From germline, CDR1 is MNHEY and CDR2 SMNVEV (reference sequence). Trimming removed 7 bases from V and 1 base from J, with 11 bases in between. Here the CDR3 reads CASIGGVSYNEQFF. CDR3 in DNA: TGTGCCAGCATAGGGGGGGTTTCCTACAATGAGCAGTTCTTC.

This chain uses TRBV5-1 with TRBJ2-7; a weak D match, TRBD2 (6 bases). Germline V gives CDR1 SGHRS, CDR2 YFSETQ. Trimming shortened V by 2 bases and J by 2 bases, and 14 bases separated the two germline ends. The CDR3 covers 15 residues. DNA of the CDR3: TGCGCCAGCAGCTTACTAGCAGTTGGAGCCTACGAGCAGTACTTC. Protein: CASSLLAVGAYEQYF. The whole variable domain, remainder taken from reference TRBV5-1 and TRBJ2-7, is KAGVTQTPRYLIKTRGQQVTLSCSPISGHRSVSWYQQTPGQGLQFLFEYFSETQRNKGNFPGRFSGRQFSNSRSEMNVSTLELGDSALYLCASSLLAVGAYEQYFGPGTRLTVT.

This chain links TRBV5-4 with TRBJ2-5; 8 bases are a match to TRBD1. With V trimmed by 3 bases and J by 5 bases, 9 bases remained unmatched. The CDR3 length is 15 residues. CDR1 and CDR2 (germline): SGHNT, YYREEE (reference sequence). CDR3 in amino acids: CASSSAAGGRETQYF. The CDR3 nucleotides are TGTGCCAGCAGCTCGGCGGCAGGGGGCAGGGAGACCCAGTACTTC.

The V and J genes are TRBV27 and TRBJ2-5, with a possible D match to TRBD2 (5 bases). Trimming took off 1 base at V and 4 bases at J, with 13 bases between the two ends. The germline V gene has CDR1 MNHEY and CDR2 SMNVEV (reference sequence). The CDR3 has 15 residues. CDR3 sequence: CASSLWGREGETQYF. Here the CDR3 DNA reads TGTGCCAGCAGTTTATGGGGTCGAGAGGGAGAGACCCAGTACTTC.

V and J are TRBV6-5 and TRBJ1-2; tentative D call: TRBD1 (6 bases). The CDR3 runs to 13 residues. Germline CDR1 reads MNHEY; CDR2 reads SVGAGI. Trimming cost V 6 bases and J 5 bases, with 13 bases left between them. The CDR3 is CASRAGRGYGYTF. DNA of the CDR3: TGTGCCAGCAGGGCAGGGAGGGGGTATGGCTACACCTTC.

This clone was seen a single time. The genes are TRBV7-9 and TRBJ1-3; no clear D gene. Trimming cost V 3 bases and J 0 bases, with 12 bases left between them. The CDR3 runs 16 residues. CDR1 is SEHNR and CDR2 is FQNEAQ in the germline V gene (reference sequence). CDR3 protein: CASSFIHASSGNTIYF. In DNA form, the CDR3 reads TGTGCCAGCAGCTTTATTCACGCGAGCTCTGGAAACACCATATATTTT.

The rearrangement uses TRBV13 and TRBJ2-7; D is perhaps TRBD1 (7 bases). The CDR3 consists of 14 residues. Germline V gene sequence: CDR1 PRHDT, CDR2 FYEKMQ (reference sequence). Deletions cut 3 bases from V and 6 bases from J, with 15 bases between. The CDR3 spells CASSFRRGALEQYF. The CDR3 DNA reads as TGTGCCAGCAGCTTCCGCAGGGGGGCGCTCGAGCAGTACTTC.

The J gene is TRBJ2-1, the V gene TRBV10-2; 11 bases match TRBD2. Looked up from germline, CDR1 is WSHSY and CDR2 is SAAADI. CDR3 length equals 18 residues. V trimming: 5 bases; J trimming: 0 bases; junction bases outside the gene matches: 9. The CDR3 is CASSKLAGDPSSYNEQFF. CDR3 bases: TGCGCCAGCAGTAAACTAGCGGGAGACCCAAGCTCCTACAATGAGCAGTTCTTC.

This clone was observed a single time. The rearrangement joins TRBV18 to TRBJ2-2; 7 bases match TRBD1. Looked up from germline, CDR1 is KGHSH and CDR2 is LQKENI. This CDR3 contains 16 residues. Trimming cost V 3 bases and J 0 bases; bases outside gene matches: 4. CDR3 sequence reads: CASSPTGVTNTGELFF. The CDR3 region has the DNA TGTGCCAGCTCACCTACAGGGGTGACGAACACCGGGGAGCTGTTTTTT.

The chain joins TRBV28 to TRBJ2-3; 14 positions agree with TRBD2. The V segment lost 1 base and the J segment 8 bases; nucleotides outside the gene matches: 14. Germline V gene sequence: CDR1 MDHEN, CDR2 SYDVKM. This CDR3 comprises 19 residues. CDR3 in amino acids: CASSLFRTSGRFRSATQYF. In DNA form, the CDR3 reads TGTGCCAGCAGTTTATTTAGGACTAGCGGGAGGTTTCGATCGGCTACGCAGTATTTT.